This T cell receptor beta chain stems from a study of shared clonotypes between healthy human individuals (dated by TCRdb to between 2020 and 2021). Study-wide context: A few men and a couple of women, aged 18 to 49 years, made up the cohort. For each donor, CD4 naive and CD4 memory were each run on three plates, CD8 naive on two plates, and CD8 memory on one plate. Blood TCR repertoires of a handful of healthy adults were deeply sequenced to estimate repertoire size and the extent of clonotype sharing between individuals. To increase sequencing depth and limit assay-specific biases, TCR repertoire library preparation and sequencing were carried out by different laboratories using diverse techniques. Each donor's leukapheresis produced roughly between about 0.9 and 9.5 billion PBMCs. Points the paper makes about the study in general: Across a handful of donors, approximately 5% of naive CD4, 3% to 3.5% of naive CD8, under 2.5% of memory CD4, and under 0.45% of memory CD8 clonotypes were shared. Incomplete sequencing was indicated by rarefaction of sorted-subset datasets, despite the large sequencing depth. Naive subsets generally had larger estimated clonotype richness than memory subsets did. The small number of donors limited the genetic and exposure-history diversity represented. Pairwise subsampling led to the expectation that sequencing depth would affect the degree of clonotype sharing among donors. Only blood was sampled, and tissue TCR repertoires likely differ from those in blood. Compared with non-shared clonotypes, clonotypes shared by all four sorted-subset donors had higher generation probabilities.

CDR1 SGDLS and CDR2 YYNGEE are derived from the germline V gene. The CDR3 covers 13 residues, taking in both the cysteine and the phenylalanine. Kept here is only the CDR3 DNA, which spans 39 bases and is read in frame from base 1. Germline trimming amounts to 2 bases on V and 9 bases on J, with 4 as the count of junction bases outside the gene matches. Using the deep immunoSEQ assay, TCR CDR3 regions were amplified from genomic DNA by multiplex PCR. Extracted genomic DNA from each cell subset was spread evenly across all wells of several immunoSEQ 96-well plates, with each plate serving as a replicate. Each replicate PCR for sorted subsets received about 0.2 ug genomic DNA, equal to roughly 30,000 T cell genomes. Purified libraries were quantified with a Qubit 3.0 fluorometer, sized on a Bioanalyzer 2100, and re-quantified with the KAPA Library Quantification kit. Each immunoSEQ 96-well plate was sequenced on its own single-read 150-cycle Illumina NextSeq 550 flow cell. Concerning the study's data processing: The immunoSEQ output contained only junctional sequences without quality scores, so filtering could not match that applied to full-length reads. Sequences were annotated with PyIR, a Python wrapper for IgBLAST v1.9, using IMGT germline references to assign V/J genes and CDR3. Reads were filtered out if the reads had weak V/J assignments (E-value above 1e-6), no CDR3, stop codons, out-of-frame junctions, or ambiguous translated residues. V3J clonotypes were defined by identical inferred V gene, J gene, and CDR3 amino acid sequence. Percentage overlap between repertoires was calculated by dividing the number of shared unique clonotypes by the size of the smaller repertoire. RTK rarefaction, the Chao1 estimator, and Recon v2.1 estimates of unobserved clonotypes were used to assess repertoire richness. Generation probabilities were computed with OLGA for all TCRbeta clonotypes obtained by the gDNA method from several donors. TCRdb re-hosts the immuneACCESS table, in-frame sequences only. Its copies lack some clones; in the studies checked, an unresolved V gene accounts for under half of them, and the cause for the rest is not known. D and trimming were read from the DNA, whereas the V and J calls and clone size are those reported in that table. Here the sample has about 700,000 clones; over 65% occur a single time. The biggest ten clones account for approximately 1.7% of the sample.

Healthy HIV-negative adults with no recently reported acute infections or vaccinations were included as donors. All donors were Caucasian adults living in Nashville, Tennessee, USA. CD4+ T cells were enriched through magnetic negative selection, after which naive cells were positively selected on CD45RA and the remaining negative fraction served as the memory subset. Blood was obtained by leukapheresis, after which PBMCs were separated by Ficoll-Histopaque density gradient centrifugation and cryopreserved in liquid nitrogen vapor phase. Purity and quantity of every magnetically sorted T cell population were checked by analytical flow cytometry. Genomic DNA was isolated from every sorted fraction and measured by UV absorbance on a Nanodrop 2000c. This clone was observed once. No cognate antigen has been identified for it. Base qualities are missing; no much larger clone stands one base away.

This sequence uses TRBV9 and TRBJ1-1; TRBD1 aligns with 10 central bases. The sequence came from a woman in her thirties in good health. The sequencing sample was made of memory CD4+ T cells sorted from blood. Taken with the paper, the label for cell subset or site translates to: CD45RA-negative fraction. The DNA reads TGTGCCAGCAGCGTGGCGACAGGGGGCCAAGCTTTCTTT. Its protein reads: CASSVATGGQAFF.